The T cell receptor beta chain under discussion was sequenced for a study of blood T cell repertoires in COVID-19. This clone was detected once. CDR3 length equals 16 residues. CDR1 is SGHAT, CDR2 FQDESV, per germline (reference sequence). The V and J ends lost 5 bases and 5 bases respectively, with 21 bases between them. The data were produced by immunoSEQ multiplex PCR, yet TCRdb's version contains in-frame clones alone and is incomplete. The sample consists of about 58,000 clones, about nine tenths of them appearing once. The sequencing sample was made of peripheral blood. This receptor was taken from a woman aged 55-70 years with active COVID-19. J is TRBJ2-5 and V is TRBV11-1; perhaps TRBD1 as D (6 bases). CDR3 residues: CASSLGQILIGETQYF. The CDR3 coding sequence is TGTGCCAGCAGCCTCGGACAGATTTTGATAGGGGAGACCCAGTACTTC. Filled out from reference TRBV11-1 and TRBJ2-5, the complete variable domain reads EAEVAQSPRYKITEKSQAVAFWCDPISGHATLYWYRQILGQGPELLVQFQDESVVDDSQLPKDRFSAERLKGVDSTLKIQPAELGDSAMYLCASSLGQILIGETQYFGPGTRLLVL.